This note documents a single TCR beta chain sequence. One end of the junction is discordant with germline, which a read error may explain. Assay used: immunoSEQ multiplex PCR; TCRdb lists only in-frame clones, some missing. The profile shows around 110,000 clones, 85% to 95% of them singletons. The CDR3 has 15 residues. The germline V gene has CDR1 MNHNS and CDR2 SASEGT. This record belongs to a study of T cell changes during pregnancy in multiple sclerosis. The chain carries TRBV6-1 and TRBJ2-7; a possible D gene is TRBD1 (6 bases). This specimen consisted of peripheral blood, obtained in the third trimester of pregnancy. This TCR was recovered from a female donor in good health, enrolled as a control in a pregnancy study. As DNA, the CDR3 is TGTGCCAGCAGGGAAGGGCAGGACAGTTACTACGAGCAGTACTTC. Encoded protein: CASREGQDSYYEQYF.